This entry describes one T cell receptor (beta chain). Its antigen is undetermined. Data came from immunoSEQ multiplex PCR; TCRdb stores just in-frame clones and leaves some out. The sample lists roughly 200,000 clones, about nine tenths occurring once. These data are taken from a study of T cell responses to AZD1222 COVID-19 vaccine. The CDR3 length is 11 residues. V gave up 5 bases and J gave up 5 bases, with 6 bases separating them. Study results and limitations: Donors were largely white British and mainly female; clonal diversity was possibly underestimated. Reports say nearly half of spike-specific TCRs go after unmutated variant regions. The peak T cell response came first, and repertoires were sampled only after it. Spike-specific TCR breadth and depth grew following two AZD1222 doses.

The chain combines TRBV12-3 or TRBV12-4 with TRBJ1-1; D ambiguous. This receptor was obtained from an adult who received the AZD1222 COVID-19 vaccine. The starting material was peripheral blood, obtained 28 days after the second AZD1222 dose. The CDR3 protein is CASSPLTEAFF. CDR3 in DNA: TGTGCCAGCAGTCCCTTGACTGAAGCTTTCTTT.